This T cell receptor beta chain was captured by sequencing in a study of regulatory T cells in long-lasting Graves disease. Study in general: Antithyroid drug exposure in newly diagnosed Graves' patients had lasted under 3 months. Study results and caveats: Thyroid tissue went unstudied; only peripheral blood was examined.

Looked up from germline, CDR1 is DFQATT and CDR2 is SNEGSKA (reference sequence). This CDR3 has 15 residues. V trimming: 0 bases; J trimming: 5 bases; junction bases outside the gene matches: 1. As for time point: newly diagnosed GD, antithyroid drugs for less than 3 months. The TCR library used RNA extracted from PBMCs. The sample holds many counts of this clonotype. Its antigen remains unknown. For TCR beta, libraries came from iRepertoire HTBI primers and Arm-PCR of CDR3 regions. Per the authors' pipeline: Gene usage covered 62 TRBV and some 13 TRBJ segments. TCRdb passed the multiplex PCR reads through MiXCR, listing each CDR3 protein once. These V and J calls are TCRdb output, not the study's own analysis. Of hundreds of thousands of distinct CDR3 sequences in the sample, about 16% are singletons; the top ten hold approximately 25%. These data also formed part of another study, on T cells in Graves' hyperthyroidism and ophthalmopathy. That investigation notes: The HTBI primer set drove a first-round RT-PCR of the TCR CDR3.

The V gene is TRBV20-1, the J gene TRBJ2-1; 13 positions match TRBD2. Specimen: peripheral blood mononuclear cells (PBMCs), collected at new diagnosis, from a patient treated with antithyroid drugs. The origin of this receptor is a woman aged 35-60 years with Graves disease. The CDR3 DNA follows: TGCAGTGCTAGAGATGGACTAGCGGGAGACAATGAGCAGTTCTTC. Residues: CSARDGLAGDNEQFF.